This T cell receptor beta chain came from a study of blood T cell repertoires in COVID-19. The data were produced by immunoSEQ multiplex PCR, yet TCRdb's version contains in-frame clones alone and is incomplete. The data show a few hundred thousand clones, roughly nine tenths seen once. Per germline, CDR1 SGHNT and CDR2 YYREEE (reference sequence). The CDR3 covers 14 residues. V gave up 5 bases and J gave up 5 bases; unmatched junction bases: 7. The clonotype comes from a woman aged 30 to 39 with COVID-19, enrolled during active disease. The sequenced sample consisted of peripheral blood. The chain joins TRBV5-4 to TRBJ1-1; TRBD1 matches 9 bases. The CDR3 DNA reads TGTGCCAGCAGAGCCGGGACAGGGAGTACTGAAGCTTTCTTT. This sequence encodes CASRAGTGSTEAFF.